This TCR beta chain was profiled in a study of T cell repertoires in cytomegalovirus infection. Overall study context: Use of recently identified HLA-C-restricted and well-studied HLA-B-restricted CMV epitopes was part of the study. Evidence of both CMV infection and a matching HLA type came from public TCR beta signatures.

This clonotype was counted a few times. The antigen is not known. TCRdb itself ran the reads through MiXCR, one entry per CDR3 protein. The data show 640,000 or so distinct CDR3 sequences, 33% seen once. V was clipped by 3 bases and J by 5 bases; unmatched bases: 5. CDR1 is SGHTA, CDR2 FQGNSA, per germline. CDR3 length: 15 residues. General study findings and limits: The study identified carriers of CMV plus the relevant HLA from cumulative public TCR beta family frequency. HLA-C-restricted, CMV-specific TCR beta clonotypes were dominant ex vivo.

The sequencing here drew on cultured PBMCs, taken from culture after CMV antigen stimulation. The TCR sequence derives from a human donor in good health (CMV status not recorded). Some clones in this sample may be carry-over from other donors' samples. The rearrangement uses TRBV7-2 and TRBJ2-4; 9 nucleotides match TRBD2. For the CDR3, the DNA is TGTGCCAGCAGCTTCCGTAGCGGGAGAGAAAACATTCAGTACTTC. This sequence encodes CASSFRSGRENIQYF.